This T cell receptor (beta chain) stems from a study of identical twins. Each CDR3 protein is one row after TCRdb ran MiXCR on the 5' RACE reads. The data show 410,000 or so distinct CDR3 sequences, roughly 18% seen once. The germline gives CDR1 DFQATT, CDR2 SNEGSKA (reference sequence). The CDR3 length is 13 residues. This clonotype turned up a few times. The specimen was naive T cells sorted from blood. This chain joins TRBV20-1 and TRBJ2-7; D is unclear. This TCR derives from a man over 45 in good health. The CDR3 DNA is TGCAGCTCCCGGACGGCTGCTACCTACGAGCAGTACTTC. Translating it yields CSSRTAATYEQYF.